Listed below are T cell receptor beta chains from one sample, sequenced in a study of T cells after posttransplantation cyclophosphamide. Repertoires were generated with immunoSEQ multiplex PCR, while TCRdb's copy carries only in-frame clones and drops some. The data contain roughly 70,000 clones, 93% of them singletons. Sequencing used PBMCs. The receptors here all came from a woman younger than 45 in good health and a related stem cell transplant donor. CDR3s include the opening cysteine and the closing phenylalanine or tryptophan. D genes are given only for firm matches. Clone size is given for some rows only: seen once, a few or many times, or a class if the clone is expanded.

abundance	d_gene	j_gene	v_gene	CDR3nt	CDR3aa
.	.	TRBJ1-3	TRBV5-1	TGCGCCAGCAGCTTGTCCGGGAACTCTGGAAACACCATATATTTT	CASSLSGNSGNTIYF
.	.	TRBJ1-4	TRBV7-2	TGTGCCAGCAGCTTAGGGGTCCAGAGGATACTGTTTTTT	CASSLGVQRILFF
.	.	TRBJ1-2	TRBV9	TGTGCCAGCAGCTCAGGGGTTTACTATGGCTACACCTTC	CASSSGVYYGYTF
.	TRBD2	TRBJ2-1	TRBV2	TGTGCCAGCTGGACTAGCGGGGGGGCAGGGTACAATGAGCAGTTCTTC	CASWTSGGAGYNEQFF
.	.	TRBJ1-2	TRBV7-8	TGTGCCAGCAGCTTGGACGATCGGGGCTACACCTTC	CASSLDDRGYTF
once	.	TRBJ1-4	TRBV7-2	TGTGCCAGCAGGGGGGCAGGGTCTAATGAAAAACTGTTTTTT	CASRGAGSNEKLFF
.	TRBD1	TRBJ1-5	TRBV6-5	TGTGCCAGCAGTTTTACAGGGGCCCAGCACAATCAGCCCCAGCATTTT	CASSFTGAQHNQPQHF
.	.	TRBJ1-2	TRBV14	TGTGCCAGCAGCCCCTTCAACGGTGGCTACACCTTC	CASSPFNGGYTF
.	.	TRBJ1-4	TRBV2	TGTGCCAGCAGTCGACAGAGAGAAAAACTGTTTTTT	CASSRQREKLFF
.	TRBD1	TRBJ1-1	TRBV7-9	TGTGCCAGCAGCCTCGGACAGGCCCCGGCTTTCTTT	CASSLGQAPAFF
.	.	TRBJ2-3	TRBV10-3	TGTGCCATCGGGCCCACCCCAGATACGCAGTATTTT	CAIGPTPDTQYF
.	.	TRBJ1-6	TRBV5-6	TGTGCCAGCAGCGCGAGTTTCTATAATTCACCCCTCCACTTT	CASSASFYNSPLHF
.	TRBD1	TRBJ2-1	TRBV15	TGTGCCACCAGCAGGACAGGGCTGGCTGAGCAGTTCTTC	CATSRTGLAEQFF
.	TRBD1	TRBJ1-2	TRBV7-2	TGTGCCAGCAGCTTAGCACTGGACAGGTTCTATGGCTACACCTTC	CASSLALDRFYGYTF
.	TRBD1	TRBJ1-2	TRBV5-1	TGCGCCAGCACCGATTCGGCAGGGGGCTATGGCTACACCTTC	CASTDSAGGYGYTF
.	.	TRBJ2-6	TRBV28	TGTGCCAGCAGTTCAGGGGCCGGGGCCAACGTCCTGACTTTC	CASSSGAGANVLTF
.	.	TRBJ1-5	TRBV6-6	TGTGCCAGCAGTGGCCCGGGGGGGGAGGGGAGTCAGCCCCAGCATTTT	CASSGPGGEGSQPQHF
.	.	TRBJ1-4	TRBV5-4	TGTGCCAGCAGCTCGGAGGGGACTGCCGAAAAACTGTTTTTT	CASSSEGTAEKLFF
.	.	TRBJ2-7	TRBV6-1	TGTGCCAGCAGTGAAGCTTACGAGCAGTACTTC	CASSEAYEQYF
.	TRBD1	TRBJ1-2	TRBV7-2	TGTGCCAGCAGCTCATATCCCGGACAGGGTGGGGTCTACACCTTC	CASSSYPGQGGVYTF
once	.	TRBJ1-4	TRBV5-4	TGTGCCAGCAGTTCTAATAGAGGTCATGAAAAACTGTTTTTT	CASSSNRGHEKLFF
.	TRBD2	TRBJ2-1	TRBV5-1	TGCGCCAGCAGCCAGTCGCCTAGCGGGGGGGCCAATGAGCAGTTCTTC	CASSQSPSGGANEQFF
once	.	TRBJ1-1	TRBV13	TGTGCCAGCAGCCCCTGGAGGGGAGGCAATCAGAACACTGAAGCTTTCTTT	CASSPWRGGNQNTEAFF
.	.	TRBJ2-7	TRBV7-9	TGTGCCAGCAGCTTGGGGGACTACGAGCAGTACTTC	CASSLGDYEQYF
.	.	TRBJ2-5	TRBV4-2	TGTGCCAGCAGCCCAGGGACAATCCAAGAGACCCAGTACTTC	CASSPGTIQETQYF
.	.	TRBJ1-1	TRBV12-5	TGTGCTAGTGGTTTGCCCCGACACGAGAACACTGAAGCTTTCTTT	CASGLPRHENTEAFF
.	TRBD1	TRBJ1-2	TRBV5-4	TGTGCCAGCAGCCTAACAGGGGGGGATGGCTACACCTTC	CASSLTGGDGYTF
.	TRBD1	TRBJ1-5	TRBV6-5	TGTGCCAGCGGGCCAGGGGGCGGTCAGCCCCAGCATTTT	CASGPGGGQPQHF
.	.	TRBJ1-6	TRBV7-9	TGTGCCAGCAGTCGGGTCTCCGATAATTCACCCCTCCACTTT	CASSRVSDNSPLHF
.	.	TRBJ2-3	TRBV5-1	TGCGCCAGCAGCTCCGACAGACTTAGCACAGATACGCAGTATTTT	CASSSDRLSTDTQYF
.	TRBD1	TRBJ1-5	TRBV7-8	TGTGCCAGCGGGCGGGACAGGATTAGCAATCAGCCCCAGCATTTT	CASGRDRISNQPQHF
few	TRBD1	TRBJ1-5	TRBV7-9	TGTGCCAGCAGCACCGACAGGGAGAACAATCAGCCCCAGCATTTT	CASSTDRENNQPQHF
.	.	TRBJ2-1	TRBV7-7	TGTGCCAGCAGCCCAGCCTGGGGAGCCTACAATGAGCAGTTCTTC	CASSPAWGAYNEQFF
once	TRBD1	TRBJ2-7	TRBV19	TGTGCCAGTAGTATAGGGACAGGGAGCTCCTACGAGCAGTACTTC	CASSIGTGSSYEQYF
.	.	TRBJ1-2	TRBV5-6	TGTGCCAGCAGCGGCAATTGGGGGCCCTATGGCTACACCTTC	CASSGNWGPYGYTF
.	.	TRBJ1-1	TRBV7-2	TGTGCCAGCAGCTTAGATTCGGGGAGGTACACTGAAGCTTTCTTT	CASSLDSGRYTEAFF
.	.	TRBJ1-6	TRBV15	TGTGCCACCAGCAGAGACAGGACGAATAATTCACCCCTCCACTTT	CATSRDRTNNSPLHF
.	TRBD2	TRBJ2-3	TRBV4-2	TGTGCCAGCAGCCAAGAAGCGGGGGGGCCAGATACGCAGTATTTT	CASSQEAGGPDTQYF
.	.	TRBJ1-6	TRBV10-3	TGTGCCATCAGTGGTGGCAGGGACGATTCACCCCTCCACTTT	CAISGGRDDSPLHF
.	TRBD2	TRBJ2-3	TRBV27	TGTGCCAGCACCCTCGGGGGGGGGCCTATAGATACGCAGTATTTT	CASTLGGGPIDTQYF
.	.	TRBJ1-1	TRBV23-1	TGCGCCAGCAATCAGGGAGTAACTAACACTGAAGCTTTCTTT	CASNQGVTNTEAFF
.	.	TRBJ1-3	TRBV7-3	TGTGCCAGCAGTCATAAAGGGGATTTTAGAAACACCATATATTTT	CASSHKGDFRNTIYF
.	TRBD2	TRBJ2-4	TRBV4-1	TGCGCCAGCAGCCAAGGGGGACTAGCGGGCCTAGCCAAAAACATTCAGTACTTC	CASSQGGLAGLAKNIQYF
.	.	TRBJ1-2	TRBV5-4	TGTGCCAGCAGCTCCGACAGCGCCGGCTACACCTTC	CASSSDSAGYTF